The next 21 T cell receptor beta chains were all read from a single sample in a study of T cell repertoires in cytomegalovirus infection. TCRdb fed the reads into MiXCR, producing one record per CDR3 protein. The sample has about 300,000 distinct CDR3 sequences, around 10% seen once. The sequenced material came from PBMCs. These receptor sequences come from a human donor in good health (CMV status not recorded). Some clones in this sample may be carry-over from other donors' samples.

The genes are TRBV29-1 and TRBJ2-4; D is ambiguous. The V end was cut by 7 bases, the J end by 0 bases, with 10 bases between. The length of the CDR3 is 13 residues. The germline CDR1 and CDR2 sequences are SQVTM and ANQGSEA. CDR3 coding DNA: TGCAGCGGAGTGAGTATAGCCAAAAACATTCAGTACTTC. Amino acids: CSGVSIAKNIQYF.

Here the CDR3 reads CASSGGQGVQPQHF. The CDR3 DNA reads as TGTGCCAGCAGCGGAGGACAGGGGGTCCAGCCCCAGCATTTT. The V and J genes are TRBV7-9 and TRBJ1-5; 10 bases line up with TRBD1. Germline lookup yields CDR1 SEHNR and CDR2 FQNEAQ (reference sequence). The CDR3 runs 14 residues. V was pared by 5 bases and J by 7 bases, with 5 bases of the junction left unmatched.

This clonotype has ten or more counts. The genes are TRBV12-3 or TRBV12-4 and TRBJ2-3, with 7 bases fitting TRBD1. The V segment lost 8 bases and the J segment 2 bases; nucleotides outside the gene matches: 10. The CDR3 runs 15 residues. The DNA for the CDR3 is TGTGCCAGCCGGTTCCGGGACAGAGCCACAGATACGCAGTATTTT. Residues: CASRFRDRATDTQYF.

Only a few counts were recorded for this clonotype. The chain combines TRBV5-1 with TRBJ2-7; tentatively, D is TRBD1 or TRBD2 (5 bases each). The germline gives CDR1 SGHRS, CDR2 YFSETQ. The CDR3 totals 14 residues. V was shortened by 4 bases and J by 3 bases, with 14 bases between the two germline ends. CDR3 sequence: CASSPAGTNYEQYF. CDR3 nucleotides: TGCGCCAGCAGCCCGGCCGGGACGAACTACGAGCAGTACTTC.

This clonotype was counted a few times. CDR3 coding DNA: TGTGCCAGCAGCCCCGAGGGTGATACTACCTACAATGAGCAGTTCTTC. It translates to CASSPEGDTTYNEQFF. The chain recombines TRBV3-1 with TRBJ2-1; D is perhaps TRBD2 (5 bases). The V gene's germline CDR1 is LGHDT and CDR2 YNNKEL (reference sequence). The CDR3 runs to 16 residues. V was trimmed by 4 bases and J by 2 bases, leaving 15 bases between them.

The chain has TRBV12-3 or TRBV12-4 and TRBJ1-1; D is unclear. The CDR3 has 14 amino acids. The ends were cut back, 7 bases at V and 1 base at J, with 13 bases in the middle. The CDR3 nucleotides read TGTGCCAGCACCAGCCGGGAGCCGAACACTGAAGCTTTCTTT. Residues: CASTSREPNTEAFF.

This clonotype was found many times. This chain joins TRBV28 and TRBJ2-4; D could derive from TRBD1 or TRBD2 (5 bases each). Germline CDR1 reads MDHEN; CDR2 reads SYDVKM. Trimming pared 3 bases from V and 3 bases from J, leaving 15 bases between. This CDR3 is built from 16 residues. The CDR3 is CASSLPVGVGKNIQYF. DNA for the CDR3: TGTGCCAGCAGTTTGCCAGTGGGGGTCGGCAAAAACATTCAGTACTTC.

This clonotype has more than one count but fewer than ten. V is TRBV5-4 and J is TRBJ2-1; possible D gene TRBD1, 5 bases. CDR3 length: 15 residues. Germline V gene data show CDR1 as SGHNT and CDR2 as YYREEE (reference sequence). The V end lost 1 base, the J end lost 5 bases, and 13 bases lay between the germline ends. In nucleotides, the CDR3 is TGTGCCAGCAGCTTGTGGCTAGGGGCCCACAATGAGCAGTTCTTC. Translated, it gives CASSLWLGAHNEQFF.

There are a few counts of this clonotype. The chain is built from TRBV10-3 and TRBJ1-6; no clear D. Per the germline V gene, CDR1 is ENHRY and CDR2 is SYGVKD. The CDR3 extends over 17 amino acids. V was shortened by 0 bases and J by 1 base, with 10 bases between the two germline ends. CDR3 amino acids: CAISESGGRSYNSPLHF. The CDR3 region has the DNA TGTGCCATCAGTGAGTCGGGAGGGAGGTCCTATAATTCACCCCTCCACTTT.

This clonotype was seen ten or more times. This chain joins TRBV12-3 or TRBV12-4 and TRBJ2-1; D gene uncertain. The ends were cut back, 6 bases at V and 11 bases at J, with 11 bases in the middle. The CDR3 has 11 residues. The CDR3 spells CASRTGHKQFF. CDR3 coding DNA: TGTGCCAGCAGGACCGGTCATAAGCAGTTCTTC.

Concerning this clonotype: It may be a read error: a sequence one base away is much more abundant. This chain links TRBV20-1 with TRBJ1-2; the match to TRBD1 covers 7 bases. J was trimmed by 3 bases and V by 7 bases; bases with no gene match: 14. The CDR3 is 15 amino acids. The germline gives CDR1 DFQATT, CDR2 SNEGSKA (reference sequence). DNA of the CDR3: TGCAGTGTCCTTTTAACTACAGGGGCTCACTATGGCTACACCTTC. Residues: CSVLLTTGAHYGYTF.

This clonotype was counted between two and nine times. The J gene is TRBJ1-1, the V gene TRBV18; D not certain. This CDR3 is 15 amino acids long. The germline V gene encodes CDR1 KGHSH and CDR2 LQKENI. V was trimmed by 6 bases and J by 0 bases, leaving 14 bases between them. The CDR3 region is CASSPSKFMNTEAFF. The CDR3, as DNA: TGTGCCAGCTCCCCGTCGAAGTTCATGAACACTGAAGCTTTCTTT.

This clonotype was observed many times. The chain couples TRBV3-1 to TRBJ1-5; weak D call: TRBD1 (5 bases). The V gene's germline CDR1 is LGHDT and CDR2 YNNKEL (reference sequence). This CDR3 comprises 17 residues. V lost 3 bases, J lost 5 bases, and 20 bases lay in between. The CDR3 sequence is CASSQFSGRGGDQPQHF. DNA for the CDR3: TGTGCCAGCAGCCAGTTTTCCGGGAGGGGAGGGGATCAGCCCCAGCATTTT.

This clonotype was seen ten or more times. CDR3 nucleotides: TGTGCCAGCAGTGTGAAGGGTACTGAAGCTTTCTTT. It is translated as CASSVKGTEAFF. This chain joins TRBV2 and TRBJ1-1; D ambiguous. The CDR3 consists of 12 residues. The germline CDR1 and CDR2 sequences are SNHLY and FYNNEI. Deletions cut 4 bases from V and 5 bases from J, with 8 bases between.

In its sample, this clonotype was seen many times. The genes are TRBV7-2 and TRBJ2-4; D is tentatively TRBD1 or TRBD2 (7 bases each). The germline gives CDR1 SGHTA, CDR2 FQGNSA. The germline V and J ends were trimmed by 4 bases and 6 bases, with 16 bases remaining between them. The CDR3 is 15 amino acids. As DNA, the CDR3 is TGTGCCAGCAGCTCTCAGGGGGGGTTGGGAAACATTCAGTACTTC. Translation: CASSSQGGLGNIQYF.

This clonotype came up many times. This chain uses TRBV19 with TRBJ2-7, with TRBD2 matching 8 bases. The length of the CDR3 is 14 residues. Germline V gene data show CDR1 as LNHDA and CDR2 as SQIVND (reference sequence). The V and J ends lost 5 bases and 5 bases, in that order; junction bases with no gene match: 8. Here the CDR3 reads CASSARGGYHEQYF. In nucleotides, the CDR3 is TGTGCCAGTAGTGCACGGGGGGGCTACCACGAGCAGTACTTC.

The table lists this clonotype with many counts. The chain couples TRBV7-9 to TRBJ2-3, with TRBD1 as a possible D gene (5 bases). The CDR3 loop spans 15 amino acids. Germline V lookup: CDR1 SEHNR, CDR2 FQNEAQ (reference sequence). V lost 3 bases and J lost 2, with 12 bases in between. CDR3 protein: CASSFEGHNTDTQYF. The CDR3 region has the DNA TGTGCCAGCAGCTTCGAAGGACACAACACAGATACGCAGTATTTT.

This rearrangement joins TRBV29-1 to TRBJ2-2; TRBD2 might be the D (6 bases). The ends were cut back, 0 bases at V and 2 bases at J, with 13 bases in the middle. Germline assignment: CDR1 SQVTM and CDR2 ANQGSEA. The CDR3 has 16 amino acids. CDR3 sequence (DNA): TGCAGCGTTGAAGATCGGAGGGCCTCAAACACCGGGGAGCTGTTTTTT. Protein product: CSVEDRRASNTGELFF.

There are many counts of this clonotype. The rearrangement uses TRBV10-3 and TRBJ2-2; 13 bases match TRBD2. Germline V gene data show CDR1 as ENHRY and CDR2 as SYGVKD. The CDR3 runs 19 residues. The ends lost 7 bases at V and 0 bases at J; junction bases unmatched: 11. The CDR3 DNA reads as TGTGCCATCAACCCCCTCGGACTAGCGGGGGCCCCGAACACCGGGGAGCTGTTTTTT. It codes for CAINPLGLAGAPNTGELFF.

The chain recombines TRBV10-2 with TRBJ2-2; D is possibly TRBD2 (5 bases). CDR1 is WSHSY, CDR2 SAAADI, per germline. CDR3 length: 14 amino acids. Trimming cost V 7 bases and J 0 bases, with 9 bases left between them. CDR3 in amino acids: CASTNGANTGELFF. In DNA, the CDR3 is TGCGCCAGCACGAACGGGGCGAACACCGGGGAGCTGTTTTTT.

This clonotype has just a few counts. This chain links TRBV20-1 with TRBJ2-6; D unclear. Trimming shortened V by 3 bases and J by 0 bases, and 9 bases separated the two germline ends. CDR3 length equals 15 residues. CDR1 DFQATT and CDR2 SNEGSKA come from the germline V gene (reference sequence). CDR3 sequence: CSARQYSSGANVLTF. DNA of the CDR3: TGCAGTGCTAGGCAATATAGCTCTGGGGCCAACGTCCTGACTTTC.